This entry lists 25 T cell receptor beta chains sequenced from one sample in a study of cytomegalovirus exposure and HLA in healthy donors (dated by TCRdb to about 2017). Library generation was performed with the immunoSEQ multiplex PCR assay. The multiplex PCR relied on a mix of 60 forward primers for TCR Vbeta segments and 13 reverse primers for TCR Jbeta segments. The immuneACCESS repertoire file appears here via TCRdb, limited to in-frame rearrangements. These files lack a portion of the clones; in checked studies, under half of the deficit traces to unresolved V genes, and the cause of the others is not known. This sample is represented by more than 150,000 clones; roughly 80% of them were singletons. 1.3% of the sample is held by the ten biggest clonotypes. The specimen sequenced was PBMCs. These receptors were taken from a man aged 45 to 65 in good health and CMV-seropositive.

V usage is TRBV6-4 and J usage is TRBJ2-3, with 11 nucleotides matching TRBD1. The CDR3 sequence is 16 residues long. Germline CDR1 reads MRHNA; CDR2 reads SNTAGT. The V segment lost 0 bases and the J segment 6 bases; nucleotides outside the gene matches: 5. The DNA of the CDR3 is TGTGCCAGCAGTGACTCTGGGACAGGGGGTTTGGATACGCAGTATTTT. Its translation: CASSDSGTGGLDTQYF.

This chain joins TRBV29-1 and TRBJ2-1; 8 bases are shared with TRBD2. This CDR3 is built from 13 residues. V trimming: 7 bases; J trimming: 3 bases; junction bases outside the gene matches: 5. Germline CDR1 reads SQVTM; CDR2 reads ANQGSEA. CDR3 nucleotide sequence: TGCAGCGCCCGGGGACTAGGCTACAATGAGCAGTTCTTC. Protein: CSARGLGYNEQFF.

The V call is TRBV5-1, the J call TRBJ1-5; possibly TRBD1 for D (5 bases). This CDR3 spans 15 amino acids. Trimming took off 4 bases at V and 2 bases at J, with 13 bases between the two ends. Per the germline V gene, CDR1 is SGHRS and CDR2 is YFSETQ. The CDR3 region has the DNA TGCGCCAGCAGCCCCGGGGGGGGTGGCAATCAGCCCCAGCATTTT. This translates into CASSPGGGGNQPQHF.

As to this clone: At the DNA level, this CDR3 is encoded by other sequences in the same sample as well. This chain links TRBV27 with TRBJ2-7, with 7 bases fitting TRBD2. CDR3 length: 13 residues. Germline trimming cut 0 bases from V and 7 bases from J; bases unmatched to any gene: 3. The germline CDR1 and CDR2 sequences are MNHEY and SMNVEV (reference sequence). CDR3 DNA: TGTGCCAGCAGTTTATCGTCCGGGGGGGAGCAGTACTTC. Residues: CASSLSSGGEQYF.

The CDR3 DNA follows: TGTGCCAGAAGCTTGTCGGGGGAGAGCTACGAGCAGTACTTC. It specifies CARSLSGESYEQYF. The chain combines TRBV5-3 with TRBJ2-7, with D perhaps TRBD2 (6 bases). TRBV5-3 is an open reading frame whose function is uncertain. This CDR3 contains 14 residues. Trimming removed 1 base at V and 3 bases at J, with 11 bases between.

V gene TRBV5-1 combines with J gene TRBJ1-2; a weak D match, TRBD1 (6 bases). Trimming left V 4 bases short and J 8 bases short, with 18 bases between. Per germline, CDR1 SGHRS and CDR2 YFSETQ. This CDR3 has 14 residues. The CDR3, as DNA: TGCGCCAGCAGCCCCGACAGGTCCCCAGAAGGCTACACCTTC. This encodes CASSPDRSPEGYTF.

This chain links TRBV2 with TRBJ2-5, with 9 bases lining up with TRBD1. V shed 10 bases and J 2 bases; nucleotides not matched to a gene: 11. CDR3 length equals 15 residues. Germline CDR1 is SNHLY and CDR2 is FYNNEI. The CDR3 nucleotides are TGTGCCAAACGGGTCAGGACAGGGGTTCAAGAGACCCAGTACTTC. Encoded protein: CAKRVRTGVQETQYF.

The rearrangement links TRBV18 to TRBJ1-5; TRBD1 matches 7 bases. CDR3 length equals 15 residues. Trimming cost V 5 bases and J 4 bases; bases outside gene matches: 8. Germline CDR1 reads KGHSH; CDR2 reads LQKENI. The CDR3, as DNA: TGTGCCAGCTCAGCCGCCGGGACAGAGAATCAGCCCCAGCATTTT. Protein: CASSAAGTENQPQHF.

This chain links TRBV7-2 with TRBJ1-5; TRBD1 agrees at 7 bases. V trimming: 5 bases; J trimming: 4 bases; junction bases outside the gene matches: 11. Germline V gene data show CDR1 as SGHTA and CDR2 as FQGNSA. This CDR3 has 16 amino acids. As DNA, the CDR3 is TGTGCCAGCAGCACAGGGGCCCCCCGCGGGAATCAGCCCCAGCATTTT. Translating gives CASSTGAPRGNQPQHF.

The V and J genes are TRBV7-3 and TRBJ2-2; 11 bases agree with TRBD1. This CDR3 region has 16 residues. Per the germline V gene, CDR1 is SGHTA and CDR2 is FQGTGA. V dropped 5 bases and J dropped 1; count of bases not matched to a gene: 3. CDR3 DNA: TGTGCCAGCAGCGGACAGGGGGCCAAGAACACCGGGGAGCTGTTTTTT. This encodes CASSGQGAKNTGELFF.

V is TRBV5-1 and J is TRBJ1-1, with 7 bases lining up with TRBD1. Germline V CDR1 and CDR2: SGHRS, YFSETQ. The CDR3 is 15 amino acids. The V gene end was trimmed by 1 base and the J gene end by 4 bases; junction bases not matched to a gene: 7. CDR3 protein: CASSLREGTATEAFF. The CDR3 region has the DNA TGCGCCAGCAGCTTGCGGGAAGGGACAGCCACTGAAGCTTTCTTT.

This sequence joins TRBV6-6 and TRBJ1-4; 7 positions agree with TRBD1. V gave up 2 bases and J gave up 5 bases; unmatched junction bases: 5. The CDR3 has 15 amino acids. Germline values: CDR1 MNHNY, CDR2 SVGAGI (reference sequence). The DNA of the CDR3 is TGTGCCAGCAGTTACCCGGGACAGAAGAATGAAAAACTGTTTTTT. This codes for CASSYPGQKNEKLFF.

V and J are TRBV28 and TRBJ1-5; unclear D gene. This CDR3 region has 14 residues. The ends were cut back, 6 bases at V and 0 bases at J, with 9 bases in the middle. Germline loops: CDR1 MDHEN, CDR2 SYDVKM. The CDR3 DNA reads TGTGCCAGCAGGCGGAGGTATAGCAATCAGCCCCAGCATTTT. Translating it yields CASRRRYSNQPQHF.

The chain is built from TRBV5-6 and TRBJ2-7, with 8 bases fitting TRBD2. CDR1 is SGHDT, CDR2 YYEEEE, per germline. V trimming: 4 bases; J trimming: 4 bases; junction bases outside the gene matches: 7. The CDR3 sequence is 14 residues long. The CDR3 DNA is TGTGCCAGCAGCGCCCGGAGCGGGAGTTACGAGCAGTACTTC. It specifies CASSARSGSYEQYF.

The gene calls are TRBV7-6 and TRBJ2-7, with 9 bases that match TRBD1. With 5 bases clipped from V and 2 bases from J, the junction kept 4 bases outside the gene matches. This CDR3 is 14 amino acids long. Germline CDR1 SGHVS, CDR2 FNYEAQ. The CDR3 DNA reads TGTGCCAGCAGCCCCGACAGGGGGGCCTACGAGCAGTACTTC. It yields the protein CASSPDRGAYEQYF.

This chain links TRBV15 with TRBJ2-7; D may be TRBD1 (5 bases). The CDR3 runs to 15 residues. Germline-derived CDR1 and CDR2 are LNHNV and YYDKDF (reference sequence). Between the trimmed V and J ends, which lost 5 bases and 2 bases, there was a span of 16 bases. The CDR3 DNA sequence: TGTGCCACCAGCCCCCTGACAGCAAGTACCTACGAGCAGTACTTC. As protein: CATSPLTASTYEQYF.

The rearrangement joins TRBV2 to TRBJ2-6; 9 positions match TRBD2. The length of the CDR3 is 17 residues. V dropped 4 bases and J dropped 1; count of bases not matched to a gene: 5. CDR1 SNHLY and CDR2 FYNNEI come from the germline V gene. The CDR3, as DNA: TGTGCCAGCAGTGCACTAGCGGGTGGGTCTGGGGCCAACGTCCTGACTTTC. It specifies CASSALAGGSGANVLTF.

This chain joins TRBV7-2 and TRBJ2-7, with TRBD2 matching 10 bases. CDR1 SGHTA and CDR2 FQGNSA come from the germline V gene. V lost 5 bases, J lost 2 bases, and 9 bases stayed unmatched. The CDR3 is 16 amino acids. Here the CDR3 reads CASSPGIAGGTYEQYF. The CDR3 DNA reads TGTGCCAGCAGCCCTGGCATAGCGGGAGGTACCTACGAGCAGTACTTC.

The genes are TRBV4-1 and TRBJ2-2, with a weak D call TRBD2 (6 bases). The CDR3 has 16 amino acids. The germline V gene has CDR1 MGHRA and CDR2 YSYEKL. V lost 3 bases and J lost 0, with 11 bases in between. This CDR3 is CASSQKAGPNTGELFF. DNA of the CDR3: TGCGCCAGCAGCCAGAAAGCGGGCCCGAACACCGGGGAGCTGTTTTTT.

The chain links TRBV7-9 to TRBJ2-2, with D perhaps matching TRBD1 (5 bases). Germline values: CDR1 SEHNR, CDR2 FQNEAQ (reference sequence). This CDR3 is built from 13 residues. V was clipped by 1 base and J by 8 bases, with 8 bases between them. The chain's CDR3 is CASSLGGGGELFF. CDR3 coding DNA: TGTGCCAGCAGCTTAGGGGGCGGAGGGGAGCTGTTTTTT.

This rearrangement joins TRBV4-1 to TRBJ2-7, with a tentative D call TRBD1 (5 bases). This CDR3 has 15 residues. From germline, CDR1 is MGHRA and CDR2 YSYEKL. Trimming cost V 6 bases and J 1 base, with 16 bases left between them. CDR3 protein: CASSKGWGDSYEQYF. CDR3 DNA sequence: TGCGCCAGCAGTAAGGGGTGGGGTGATTCCTACGAGCAGTACTTC.

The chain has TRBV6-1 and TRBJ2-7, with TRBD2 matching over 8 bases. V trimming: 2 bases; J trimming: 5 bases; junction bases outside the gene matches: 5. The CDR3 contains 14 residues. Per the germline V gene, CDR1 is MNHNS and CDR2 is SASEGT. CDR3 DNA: TGTGCCAGCAGTGAAACAGCGGGAGCTCACGAGCAGTACTTC. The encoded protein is CASSETAGAHEQYF.

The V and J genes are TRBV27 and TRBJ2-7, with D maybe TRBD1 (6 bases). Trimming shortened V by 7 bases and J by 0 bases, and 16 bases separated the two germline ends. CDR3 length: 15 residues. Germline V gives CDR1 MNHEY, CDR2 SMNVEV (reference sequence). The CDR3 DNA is TGTGCCAGCACCCGCGGCCGAGGGGGCTCCTACGAGCAGTACTTC. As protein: CASTRGRGGSYEQYF.

CDR3 loop: CASSQDGTSVETQYF. Written as DNA, the CDR3 is TGCGCCAGCAGCCAAGACGGGACTTCCGTGGAGACCCAGTACTTC. The chain carries TRBV4-1 and TRBJ2-5, with a weak D call TRBD2 (6 bases). This CDR3 has 15 amino acids. Germline V gene lookup returns CDR1 MGHRA and CDR2 YSYEKL. Trimming cost V 0 bases and J 5 bases, with 13 bases left between them.

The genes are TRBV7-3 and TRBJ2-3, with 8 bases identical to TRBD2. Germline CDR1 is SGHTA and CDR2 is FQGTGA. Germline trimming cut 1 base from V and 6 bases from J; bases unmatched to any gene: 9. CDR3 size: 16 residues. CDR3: CASSLNPAGATDTQYF. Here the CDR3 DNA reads TGTGCCAGCAGCTTAAACCCAGCGGGAGCAACTGATACGCAGTATTTT.